The entry below gives a single TCR beta chain sequence along with its context. Its specific antigen is unknown. Nothing much larger sits one base from this clone, and base qualities are not available. This specimen belongs to a study of blood T cells in healthy people across ages (dated by TCRdb to about 2015). As for the study more broadly: In model experiments, template switching captured roughly one uniquely barcoded TCR beta cDNA molecule for every two T cells. The study analyzed two additional independent replicas of 1 million unique cDNA reads from the same blood draw for two donors, one aged 18 to 29 and one aged 80 or older. Donors of different ages were randomly distributed across sequencing lanes to avoid experimental bias. Using deep sequencing normalized with unique cDNA molecular identifiers, the study measured how TCR beta repertoire diversity changes with age. Four age groups were formed from the donors: young (average approximately 16 years), middle-aged (around 37), aged (around 68) and long-lived (about 80).

The CDR3 spans 17 residues, from the cysteine through the phenylalanine. The kept DNA is CDR3 alone, 51 bases in frame from the first base. CDR1 and CDR2 are drawn from the germline V gene: SGDLS, YYNGEE. The V end loses 0 bases and the J end loses 1 base, and a stretch of 11 bases separates them. Library creation used 5' RACE. The sequencing machine was an Illumina HiSeq 2500. A second PCR of about 6 to 12 cycles was performed with a sample-barcoded 5' primer and a J-beta primer mix. Each TCR beta cDNA molecule received a unique molecular identifier from a template-switch 5' adaptor carrying 12 random nucleotides. At least 3 million CDR3-containing paired-end reads were obtained from each sample. First-strand cDNA was synthesized from all RNA with the Mint cDNA synthesis kit, primed by a TRBC-specific oligonucleotide. All cDNA was treated with uracil-DNA glycosylase and then went through a first 18-cycle PCR with the universal primers M1SS and BC2_uni_R. As for how the authors treated the data: Each sample was normalized by randomly selecting 1 million high-quality reads, each carrying a distinct molecular identifier. Reads sharing molecular identifiers were discarded rather than binned into consensus sequences. CDR3 identification, clonotype clustering and error correction used MiTCR with a Q25 quality threshold and the strictest error-elimination algorithm. A nonparametric unseen species model with Euler transformation was used to estimate a lower bound on total TCR beta diversity. TCRdb trimmed the raw reads at Q25, called clones with MiXCR and kept productive beta chains. For every CDR3 protein sequence, its rows merge into one entry that carries the most common genes and DNA. The V and J calls, along with clone size, are taken from TCRdb and not from the paper's own processing. Here the sample has just over 800,000 distinct CDR3 sequences; 55% to 65% occur a single time. 28% of the sample comes from the top ten.

Systemically healthy Caucasian individuals from Russia, around 38 in total and aged 6 to 90 years, were included as donors. Around 10 milliliters of peripheral blood were drawn from each donor into EDTA-treated Vacutainer tubes. Ficoll-Paque density-gradient centrifugation was used to isolate PBMCs, with at least 6 million obtained per sample. Total RNA was extracted from PBMCs with Trizol reagent, with at least 6 micrograms obtained per sample. For every donor, flow cytometry on a PBMC aliquot measured the percentage of naive CD45RAhigh/CD27high T cells. Summary of the overall study and its limitations: Since profiling was done on bulk unsorted PBMCs, naive and antigen-experienced compartments could not be conclusively compared. There was a strong correlation between observed TCR beta diversity and the percentage of naive T cells measured by flow cytometry. The CMV infection status of donors was not known, potentially confounding age-related changes in expanded clonotypes. Total diversity estimates from one million sequenced T cells were considered lower bounds and underestimates. Compared with the aged group, the long-lived group had more naive CD4+ T cells, fewer expanded clones and increased TCR diversity, suggesting age selection. As age increased, observed TCR beta diversity per million T cells dropped in a roughly linear way, and a significant reduction was already evident by age roughly 36.

The sequenced material came from blood. This receptor was identified in a man younger than 45 in good health. The chain joins TRBV9 to TRBJ2-6, with an unclear D gene assignment. DNA sequence: TGTGCCAGCAGCGTAGTCCCGGTTCGATCTGGGGCCAACGTCCTGACTTTC. This encodes CASSVVPVRSGANVLTF.